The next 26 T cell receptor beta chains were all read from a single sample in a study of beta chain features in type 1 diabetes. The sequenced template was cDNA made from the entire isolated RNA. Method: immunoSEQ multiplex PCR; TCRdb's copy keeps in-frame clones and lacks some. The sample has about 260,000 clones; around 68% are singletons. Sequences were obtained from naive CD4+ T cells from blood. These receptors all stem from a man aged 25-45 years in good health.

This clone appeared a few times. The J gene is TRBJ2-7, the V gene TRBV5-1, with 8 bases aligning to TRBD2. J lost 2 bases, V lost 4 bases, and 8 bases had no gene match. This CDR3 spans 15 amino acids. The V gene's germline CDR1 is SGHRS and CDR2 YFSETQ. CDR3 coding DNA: TGCGCCAGCAGCAAAGAGCGGGGGTCCACCTACGAGCAGTACTTC. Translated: CASSKERGSTYEQYF.

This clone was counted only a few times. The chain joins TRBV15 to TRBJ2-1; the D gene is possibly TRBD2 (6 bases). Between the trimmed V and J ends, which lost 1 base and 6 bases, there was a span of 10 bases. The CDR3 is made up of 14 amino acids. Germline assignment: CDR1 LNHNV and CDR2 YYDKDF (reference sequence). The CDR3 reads CATSRAGVSNEQFF. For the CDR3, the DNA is TGTGCCACCAGCAGAGCGGGAGTCAGCAATGAGCAGTTCTTC. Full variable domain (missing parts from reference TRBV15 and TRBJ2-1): DAMVIQNPRYQVTQFGKPVTLSCSQTLNHNVMYWYQQKSSQAPKLLFHYYDKDFNNEADTPDNFQSRRPNTSFCFLDIRSPGLGDTAMYLCATSRAGVSNEQFFGPGTRLTVL.

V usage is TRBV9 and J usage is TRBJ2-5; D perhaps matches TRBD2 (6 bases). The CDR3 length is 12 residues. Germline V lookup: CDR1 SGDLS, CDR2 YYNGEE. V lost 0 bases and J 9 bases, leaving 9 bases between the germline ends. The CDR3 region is CASSVVGGAQYF. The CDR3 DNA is TGTGCCAGCAGCGTAGTTGGCGGGGCCCAGTACTTC.

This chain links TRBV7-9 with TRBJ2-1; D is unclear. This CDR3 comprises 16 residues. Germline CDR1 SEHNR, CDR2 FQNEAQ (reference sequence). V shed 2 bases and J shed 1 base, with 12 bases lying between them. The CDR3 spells CASSLKYGPSYNEQFF. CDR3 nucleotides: TGTGCCAGCAGCTTAAAGTACGGTCCATCCTACAATGAGCAGTTCTTC. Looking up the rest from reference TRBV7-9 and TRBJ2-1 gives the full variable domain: DTGVSQNPRHKITKRGQNVTFRCDPISEHNRLYWYRQTLGQGPEFLTYFQNEAQLEKSRLLSDRFSAERPKGSFSTLEIQRTEQGDSAMYLCASSLKYGPSYNEQFFGPGTRLTVL.

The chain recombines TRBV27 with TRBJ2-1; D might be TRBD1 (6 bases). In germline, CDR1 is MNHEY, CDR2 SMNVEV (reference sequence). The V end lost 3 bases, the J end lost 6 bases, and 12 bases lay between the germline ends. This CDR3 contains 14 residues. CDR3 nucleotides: TGTGCCAGCAGTTTCTACAGGGCGGGCAATGAGCAGTTCTTC. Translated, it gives CASSFYRAGNEQFF.

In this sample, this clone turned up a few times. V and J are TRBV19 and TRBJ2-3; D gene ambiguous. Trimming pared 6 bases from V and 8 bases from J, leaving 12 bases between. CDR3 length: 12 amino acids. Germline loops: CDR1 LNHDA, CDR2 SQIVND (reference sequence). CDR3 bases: TGTGCCAGTAGGGATTGGTCTGGTACGCAGTATTTT. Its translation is CASRDWSGTQYF. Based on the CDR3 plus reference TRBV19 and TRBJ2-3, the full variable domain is DGGITQSPKYLFRKEGQNVTLSCEQNLNHDAMYWYRQDPGQGLRLIYYSQIVNDFQKGDIAEGYSVSREKKESFPLTVTSAQKNPTAFYLCASRDWSGTQYFGPGTRLTVL.

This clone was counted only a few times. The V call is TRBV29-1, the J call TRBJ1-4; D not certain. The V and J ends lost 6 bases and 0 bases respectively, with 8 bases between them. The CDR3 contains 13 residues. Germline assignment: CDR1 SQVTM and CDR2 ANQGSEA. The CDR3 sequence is CSVNKATNEKLFF. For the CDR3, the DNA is TGCAGCGTAAACAAGGCAACTAATGAAAAACTGTTTTTT.

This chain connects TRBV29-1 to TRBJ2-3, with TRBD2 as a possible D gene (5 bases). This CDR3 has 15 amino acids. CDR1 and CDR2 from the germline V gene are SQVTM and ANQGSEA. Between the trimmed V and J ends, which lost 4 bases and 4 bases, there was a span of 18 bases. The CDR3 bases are TGCAGCGTTGGGGGTTCTGGGTACGGGGCAGATACGCAGTATTTT. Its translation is CSVGGSGYGADTQYF.

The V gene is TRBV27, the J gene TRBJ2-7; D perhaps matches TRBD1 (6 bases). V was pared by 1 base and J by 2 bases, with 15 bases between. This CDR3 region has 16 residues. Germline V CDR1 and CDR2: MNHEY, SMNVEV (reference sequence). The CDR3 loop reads CASSLWGEAGAYEQYF. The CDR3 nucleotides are TGTGCCAGCAGTTTATGGGGAGAGGCAGGGGCCTACGAGCAGTACTTC.

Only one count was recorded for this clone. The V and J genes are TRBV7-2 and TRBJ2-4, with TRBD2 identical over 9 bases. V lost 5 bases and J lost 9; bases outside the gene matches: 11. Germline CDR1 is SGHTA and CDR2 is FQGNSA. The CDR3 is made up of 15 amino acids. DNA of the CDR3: TGTGCCAGCAGCCACAAACGGACTAGCGAGGCCATTCAGTACTTC. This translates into CASSHKRTSEAIQYF. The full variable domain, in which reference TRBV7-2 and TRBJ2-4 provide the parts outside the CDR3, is GAGVSQSPSNKVTEKGKDVELRCDPISGHTALYWYRQSLGQGLEFLIYFQGNSAPDKSGLPSDRFSAERTGGSVSTLTIQRTQQEDSAVYLCASSHKRTSEAIQYFGAGTRLSVL.

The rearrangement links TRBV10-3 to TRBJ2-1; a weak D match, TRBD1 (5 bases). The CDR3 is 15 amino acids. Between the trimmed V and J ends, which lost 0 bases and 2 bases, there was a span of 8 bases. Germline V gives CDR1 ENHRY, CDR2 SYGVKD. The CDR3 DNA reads TGTGCCATCAGTGAGTCCAAGGGGCCCTACAATGAGCAGTTCTTC. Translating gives CAISESKGPYNEQFF.

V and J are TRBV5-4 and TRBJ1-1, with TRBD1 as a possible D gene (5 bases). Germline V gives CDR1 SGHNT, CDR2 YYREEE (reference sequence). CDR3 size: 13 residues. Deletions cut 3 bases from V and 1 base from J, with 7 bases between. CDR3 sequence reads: CASSSTENTEAFF. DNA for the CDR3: TGTGCCAGCAGCTCGACAGAGAACACTGAAGCTTTCTTT.

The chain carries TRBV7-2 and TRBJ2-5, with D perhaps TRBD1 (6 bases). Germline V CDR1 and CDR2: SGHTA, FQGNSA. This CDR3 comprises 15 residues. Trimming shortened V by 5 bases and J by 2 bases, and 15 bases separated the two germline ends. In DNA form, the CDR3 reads TGTGCCAGCAGCCGAACCGGACAGTCTCAAGAGACCCAGTACTTC. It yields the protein CASSRTGQSQETQYF.

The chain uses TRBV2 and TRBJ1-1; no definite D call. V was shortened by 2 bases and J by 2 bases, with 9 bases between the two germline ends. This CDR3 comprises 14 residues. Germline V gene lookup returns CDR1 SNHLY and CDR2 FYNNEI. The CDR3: CASSESSPNTEAFF. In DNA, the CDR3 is TGTGCCAGCAGTGAAAGCAGCCCAAACACTGAAGCTTTCTTT.

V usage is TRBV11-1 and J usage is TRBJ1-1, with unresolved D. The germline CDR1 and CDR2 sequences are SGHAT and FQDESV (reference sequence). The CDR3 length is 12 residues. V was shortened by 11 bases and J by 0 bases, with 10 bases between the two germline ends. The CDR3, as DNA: TGTGCCTCCGAGGCGCTGAACACTGAAGCTTTCTTT. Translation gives CASEALNTEAFF.

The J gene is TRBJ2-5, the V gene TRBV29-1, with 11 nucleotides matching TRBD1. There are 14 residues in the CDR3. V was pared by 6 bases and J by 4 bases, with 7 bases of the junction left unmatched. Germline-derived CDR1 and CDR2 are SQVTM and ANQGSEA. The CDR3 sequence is CSVSGTGGIETQYF. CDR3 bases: TGCAGCGTATCCGGGACAGGGGGAATAGAGACCCAGTACTTC.

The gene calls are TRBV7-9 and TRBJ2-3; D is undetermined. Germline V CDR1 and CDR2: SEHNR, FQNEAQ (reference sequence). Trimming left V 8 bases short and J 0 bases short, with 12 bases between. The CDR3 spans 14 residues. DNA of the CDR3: TGTGCCAGCGGTCCATTCTCTAGCACAGATACGCAGTATTTT. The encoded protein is CASGPFSSTDTQYF.

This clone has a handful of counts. The CDR3 is CASFSGTAEQYF. CDR3 sequence (DNA): TGTGCCAGCTTTTCCGGGACAGCCGAGCAGTACTTC. The chain couples TRBV10-3 to TRBJ2-7; 7 positions agree with TRBD1. The CDR3 spans 12 residues. Germline-derived CDR1 and CDR2 are ENHRY and SYGVKD. Trimming removed 10 bases from V and 6 bases from J; junction bases left unmatched: 9.

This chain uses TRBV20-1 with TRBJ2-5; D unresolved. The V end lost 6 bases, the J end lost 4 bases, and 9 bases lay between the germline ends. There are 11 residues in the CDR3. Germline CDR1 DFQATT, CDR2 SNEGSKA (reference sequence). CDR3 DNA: TGCAGTGCCCTTCAGCTAGAGACCCAGTACTTC. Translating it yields CSALQLETQYF.

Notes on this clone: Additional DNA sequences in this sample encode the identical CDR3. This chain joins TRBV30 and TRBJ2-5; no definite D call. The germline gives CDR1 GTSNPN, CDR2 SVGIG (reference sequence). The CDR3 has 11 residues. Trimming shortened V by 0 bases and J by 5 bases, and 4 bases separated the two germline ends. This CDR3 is CAWSVGETQYF. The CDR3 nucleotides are TGTGCCTGGAGTGTAGGGGAGACCCAGTACTTC.

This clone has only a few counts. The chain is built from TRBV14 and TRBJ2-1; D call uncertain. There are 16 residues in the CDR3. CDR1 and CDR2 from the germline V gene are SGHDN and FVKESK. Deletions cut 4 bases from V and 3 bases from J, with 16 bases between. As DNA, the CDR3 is TGTGCCAGCAGCCGGGCGTTGCCCGGCCTCTACAATGAGCAGTTCTTC. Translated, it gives CASSRALPGLYNEQFF.

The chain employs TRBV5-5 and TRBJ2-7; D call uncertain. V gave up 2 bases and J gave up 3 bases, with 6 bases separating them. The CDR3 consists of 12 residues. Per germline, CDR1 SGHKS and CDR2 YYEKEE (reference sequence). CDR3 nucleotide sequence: TGTGCCAGCAGCTTTAGGGTCTACGAGCAGTACTTC. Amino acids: CASSFRVYEQYF.

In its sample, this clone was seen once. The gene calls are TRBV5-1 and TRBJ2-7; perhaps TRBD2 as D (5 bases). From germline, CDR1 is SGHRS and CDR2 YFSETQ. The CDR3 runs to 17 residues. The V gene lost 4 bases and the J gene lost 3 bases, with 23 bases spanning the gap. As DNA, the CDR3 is TGCGCCAGCAGCCCGATGCCCAGCGGACCACAATACTACGAGCAGTACTTC. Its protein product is CASSPMPSGPQYYEQYF. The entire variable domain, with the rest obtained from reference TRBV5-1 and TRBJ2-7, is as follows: KAGVTQTPRYLIKTRGQQVTLSCSPISGHRSVSWYQQTPGQGLQFLFEYFSETQRNKGNFPGRFSGRQFSNSRSEMNVSTLELGDSALYLCASSPMPSGPQYYEQYFGPGTRLTVT.

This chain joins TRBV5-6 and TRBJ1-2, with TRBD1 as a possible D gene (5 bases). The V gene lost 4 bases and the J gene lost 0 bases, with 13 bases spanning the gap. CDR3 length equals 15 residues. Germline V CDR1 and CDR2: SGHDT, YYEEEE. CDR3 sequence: CASSRRDGANYGYTF. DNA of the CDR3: TGTGCCAGCAGCCGTCGGGACGGAGCTAACTATGGCTACACCTTC.

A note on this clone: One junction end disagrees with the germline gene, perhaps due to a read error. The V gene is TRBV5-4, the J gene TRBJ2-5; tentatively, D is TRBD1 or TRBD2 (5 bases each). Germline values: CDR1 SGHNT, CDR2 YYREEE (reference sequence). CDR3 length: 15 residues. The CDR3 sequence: CASNSGASTREPQYF. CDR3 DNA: TGTGCCAGCAACTCCGGGGCGTCAACCCGAGAGCCCCAGTACTTC.

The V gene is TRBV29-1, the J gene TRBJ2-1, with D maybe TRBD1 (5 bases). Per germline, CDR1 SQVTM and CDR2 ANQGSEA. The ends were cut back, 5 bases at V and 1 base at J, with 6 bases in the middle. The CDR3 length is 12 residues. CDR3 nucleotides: TGCAGCGTTAGGGGTTCCTACAATGAGCAGTTCTTC. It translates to CSVRGSYNEQFF.